This section outlines one T cell receptor (beta chain) sequence together with its context. This specimen belongs to a study of blood T cell repertoires in COVID-19. Study background: T cells, B-cell-depleted T cells, or PBMCs supplied cDNA or gDNA.

Original methodology: Estimation of nucleated cell counts was performed using reference gene primer amplification. The data were produced by immunoSEQ multiplex PCR, yet TCRdb's version contains in-frame clones alone and is incomplete. V, J and clone size are those of that table, while D and trimming were read from the DNA. The table includes around 250,000 clones, 84% detected once. The CDR3 covers 14 residues. The germline V and J ends were trimmed by 0 bases and 5 bases, with 11 bases remaining between them. CDR1 is SGHRS and CDR2 is YFSETQ in the germline V gene. Material: peripheral blood. This rearrangement joins TRBV5-1 to TRBJ1-1; no definite D call. The sequence was collected from a human donor in a cohort sampled during active COVID-19. CDR3 loop: CASSLGGVRTEAFF. The CDR3 coding sequence is TGCGCCAGCAGCTTGGGAGGCGTTAGAACTGAAGCTTTCTTT. Supplemented by reference TRBV5-1 and TRBJ1-1, the full variable domain reads KAGVTQTPRYLIKTRGQQVTLSCSPISGHRSVSWYQQTPGQGLQFLFEYFSETQRNKGNFPGRFSGRQFSNSRSEMNVSTLELGDSALYLCASSLGGVRTEAFFGQGTRLTVV.